A single sample is the source of the 10 T cell receptor beta chains below, sequenced in a study of Graves' ophthalmopathy and Graves' hyperthyroidism. RNA served as the template for amplifying TCR beta CDR3 regions. First-round RT-PCR relied on HTBI primers, and a second-round multiplex PCR came next. MiXCR, applied by TCRdb to the multiplex PCR reads, yields one record per CDR3 protein. The sample holds around 1,000,000 distinct CDR3 sequences, roughly 35% seen once. The sequencing input was peripheral blood or thyroid tissue (not recorded which). The receptors were sampled from an adult man with Graves' hyperthyroidism.

The table lists this clonotype with a count of one. The V and J genes are TRBV15 and TRBJ2-5; TRBD1 agrees at 9 bases. The CDR3 spans 14 residues. Germline assignment: CDR1 LNHNV and CDR2 YYDKDF (reference sequence). V shed 10 bases, J shed 5 bases, and the junction held 11 bases outside the gene matches. CDR3 loop: CASAFSGQGETQYF. As DNA, the CDR3 is TGTGCCAGCGCATTCTCGGGACAGGGTGAGACCCAGTACTTC.

This clonotype has a count of ten or more. This chain uses TRBV7-9 with TRBJ1-4; no firm D call. The V end was cut by 2 bases, the J end by 0 bases, with 4 bases between. This CDR3 has 14 amino acids. Germline lookup yields CDR1 SEHNR and CDR2 FQNEAQ (reference sequence). The CDR3 sequence is CASSLIATNEKLFF. The CDR3 DNA reads as TGTGCCAGCAGCTTAATAGCAACTAATGAAAAACTGTTTTTT.

The CDR3 here is CASSEWGQGTYEQYF. CDR3 bases: TGTGCCAGCAGTGAATGGGGGCAGGGCACCTACGAGCAGTACTTC. The genes are TRBV25-1 and TRBJ2-7; TRBD1 might be the D (6 bases). Trimming cost V 1 base and J 2 bases, with 12 bases left between them. Germline values: CDR1 MGHDK, CDR2 SYGVNS. There are 15 residues in the CDR3.

This clonotype was seen at least ten times. The rearrangement joins TRBV7-9 to TRBJ2-5; TRBD2 aligns across 13 bases. The trim removed 5 bases at V and 0 bases at J, leaving 3 bases unmatched. This CDR3 is built from 16 residues. Germline-derived CDR1 and CDR2 are SEHNR and FQNEAQ (reference sequence). DNA of the CDR3: TGTGCCAGCAGCCCCGGGACTAGCGGGAACCAAGAGACCCAGTACTTC. Amino acids: CASSPGTSGNQETQYF.

This clonotype appeared many times. The chain recombines TRBV20-1 with TRBJ2-7, with D maybe TRBD2 (5 bases). Germline loops: CDR1 DFQATT, CDR2 SNEGSKA (reference sequence). Trimming removed 0 bases from V and 5 bases from J, with 17 bases in between. The CDR3 loop spans 15 amino acids. The CDR3 DNA follows: TGCAGTGCTAGAGAAAGGAGCGGTTTTTTGAACGAGCAGTACTTC. It is translated as CSARERSGFLNEQYF.

This clonotype came up many times. This may stem from a read error, because a much larger clone lies one nucleotide away. This chain joins TRBV2 and TRBJ2-7, with a tentative D call TRBD1 (5 bases). The CDR3 length is 13 residues. V was pared by 10 bases and J by 2 bases, with 15 bases between. Germline V gene lookup returns CDR1 SNHLY and CDR2 FYNNEI. The CDR3 spells CANRYKNPYEQYF. As DNA, the CDR3 is TGTGCCAACAGGTACAAGAATCCCTACGAGCAGTACTTC. The complete variable domain, with remaining parts taken from reference TRBV2 and TRBJ2-7, reads EPEVTQTPSHQVTQMGQEVILRCVPISNHLYFYWYRQILGQKVEFLVSFYNNEISEKSEIFDDQFSVERPDGSNFTLKIRSTKLEDSAMYFCANRYKNPYEQYFGPGTRLTVT.

This clonotype was detected only a few times. The V and J genes are TRBV7-8 and TRBJ2-7; no firm D call. The germline V and J ends were trimmed by 1 base and 5 bases, with 15 bases remaining between them. Germline CDR1 SGHVS, CDR2 FQNEAQ. This CDR3 spans 15 amino acids. The CDR3 coding sequence is TGTGCCAGCAGCTTAGTAGGAAAGGTTGAGAACGAGCAGTACTTC. Translated: CASSLVGKVENEQYF.

This clonotype was picked up many times. The chain carries TRBV7-9 and TRBJ2-7; 7 bases agree with TRBD1. CDR1 and CDR2 from the germline V gene are SEHNR and FQNEAQ (reference sequence). V gave up 5 bases and J gave up 3 bases; unmatched junction bases: 10. The CDR3 sequence is 15 residues long. CDR3 loop: CASSRDRDPNYEQYF. The CDR3 DNA follows: TGTGCCAGCAGCAGAGACAGGGACCCCAACTACGAGCAGTACTTC.

This clonotype came up many times. The V gene is TRBV4-2, the J gene TRBJ1-6, with D tentatively TRBD1 (5 bases). Germline V gene sequence: CDR1 LGHNA, CDR2 YNFKEQ. The CDR3 runs 15 residues. V dropped 0 bases and J dropped 7 bases, with 10 bases sitting between them. The CDR3, as DNA: TGTGCCAGCAGCCAAGATCAGGGTGTGAATTCACCCCTCCACTTT. This codes for CASSQDQGVNSPLHF.

The J gene is TRBJ1-2, the V gene TRBV12-3 or TRBV12-4, with TRBD1 identical over 9 bases. The V segment lost 6 bases and the J segment 6 bases; nucleotides outside the gene matches: 11. This CDR3 comprises 15 residues. CDR3 residues: CASRPPGTGSDGYTF. CDR3 sequence (DNA): TGTGCCAGCAGGCCCCCCGGGACAGGGAGCGATGGCTACACCTTC.